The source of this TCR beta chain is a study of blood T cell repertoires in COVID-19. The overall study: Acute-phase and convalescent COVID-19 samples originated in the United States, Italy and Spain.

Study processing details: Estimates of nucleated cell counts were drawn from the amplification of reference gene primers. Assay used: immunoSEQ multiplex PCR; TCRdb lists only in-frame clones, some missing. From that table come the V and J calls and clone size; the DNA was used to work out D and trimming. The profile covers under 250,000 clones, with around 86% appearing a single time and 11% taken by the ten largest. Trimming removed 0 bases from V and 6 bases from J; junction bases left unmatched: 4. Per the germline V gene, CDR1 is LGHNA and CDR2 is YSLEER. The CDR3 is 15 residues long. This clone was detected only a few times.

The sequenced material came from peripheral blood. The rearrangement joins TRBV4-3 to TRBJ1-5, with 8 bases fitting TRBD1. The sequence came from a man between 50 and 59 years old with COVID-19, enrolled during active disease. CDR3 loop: CASSQDGGTGQPQHF. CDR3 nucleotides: TGCGCCAGCAGCCAAGATGGAGGGACAGGTCAGCCCCAGCATTTT.